These T cell receptor beta chains were read from a single sample in a study of follicular helper T cells after annual influenza vaccination. Sequencing used immunoSEQ multiplex PCR; TCRdb keeps in-frame clones, though not all of them. The top ten clones hold approximately 0.9% of a sample with more than 10,000 clones, over 75% of them seen once. Specimen: CXCR5- memory CD4+ T cells sorted from blood, collected 6 weeks after influenza vaccination. The receptors were sampled from an adult who received the influenza vaccine. Both conserved end residues are part of each CDR3. D genes are given only for firm matches. Not every row has a clone size; where given, it reads once, few, many or a size class.

clone_size	d_call	v_call	j_call	cdr3_aa	cdr3_nt
.	TRBD2	TRBV7-6	TRBJ2-7	CASSFQAGGSYEQYF	TGTGCCAGCAGCTTCCAAGCGGGGGGATCCTACGAGCAGTACTTC
.	TRBD1	TRBV2	TRBJ1-3	CASTRDRLSSGNTIYF	TGTGCCAGCACCCGGGACAGGTTGAGCTCTGGAAACACCATATATTTT
.	.	TRBV11-2	TRBJ1-1	CASSSDRTNTEAFF	TGTGCCAGCAGCTCCGACAGGACGAACACTGAAGCTTTCTTT
few	TRBD1	TRBV15	TRBJ1-2	CATSRDRGPGYTF	TGTGCCACCAGCAGAGACAGGGGGCCTGGCTACACCTTC
.	.	TRBV19	TRBJ2-3	CASSRRRLRTDTQYF	TGTGCCAGTAGTCGCCGAAGGTTAAGGACAGATACGCAGTATTTT
few	.	TRBV5-6	TRBJ2-5	CASSSGRQETQYF	TGTGCCAGCAGCTCAGGGAGGCAAGAGACCCAGTACTTC
.	.	TRBV11-3	TRBJ2-3	CASSSWTDSTDTQYF	TGTGCCAGCAGCTCCTGGACAGATAGCACAGATACGCAGTATTTT
.	TRBD2	TRBV9	TRBJ2-3	CASSSGTSGGAYTQYF	TGTGCCAGCAGCTCCGGGACTAGCGGGGGGGCGTATACGCAGTATTTT
.	.	TRBV9	TRBJ1-2	CASSVGPEEGSYGYTF	TGTGCCAGCAGCGTAGGACCCGAGGAGGGGAGCTATGGCTACACCTTC
few	.	TRBV6-6	TRBJ1-5	CASSQDISTQPQHF	TGTGCCAGCAGCCAAGACATATCTACTCAGCCCCAGCATTTT
once	.	TRBV7-2	TRBJ2-7	CASSLVGGNEQYF	TGTGCCAGCAGCTTAGTCGGCGGCAACGAGCAGTACTTC
.	.	TRBV7-9	TRBJ1-1	CASRGQAGTEAFF	TGTGCCAGCAGAGGGCAGGCAGGCACTGAAGCTTTCTTT
.	.	TRBV7-5	TRBJ2-2	CARSLQAHSVIAGELFF	TGTGCCAGAAGCCTCCAGGCCCACTCAGTTATCGCCGGGGAGCTGTTTTTT
few	.	TRBV7-3	TRBJ1-1	CASSSNLNTEAFF	TGTGCCAGCAGCTCAAATCTGAACACTGAAGCTTTCTTT
.	TRBD1	TRBV7-8	TRBJ1-5	CASSTETGSRDNQPQHF	TGTGCCAGCAGCACCGAGACAGGGTCGAGAGACAATCAGCCCCAGCATTTT
.	.	TRBV10-3	TRBJ2-7	CAISGQAYEQYF	TGTGCCATCAGTGGGCAGGCCTACGAGCAGTACTTC
.	.	TRBV11-3	TRBJ2-3	CASSLDRYTQYF	TGTGCCAGCAGCTTAGATCGGTATACGCAGTATTTT
.	.	TRBV5-1	TRBJ2-5	CASGHRPGWQETQYF	TGCGCCAGCGGACACAGGCCGGGTTGGCAGGAGACCCAGTACTTC
.	TRBD2	TRBV6-4	TRBJ2-3	CASSDLAGGPDTQYF	TGTGCCAGCAGTGACTTAGCGGGGGGGCCAGATACGCAGTATTTT
.	TRBD1	TRBV4-2	TRBJ1-3	CASSQTGQLFSSGNTIYF	TGTGCCAGCAGCCAAACGGGACAGCTCTTTTCCTCTGGAAACACCATATATTTT
.	.	TRBV5-1	TRBJ2-5	CASSLRHGQETQYF	TGCGCCAGCAGCTTGAGGCATGGGCAAGAGACCCAGTACTTC
.	TRBD2	TRBV10-3	TRBJ2-7	CAISERGGLEQYF	TGTGCCATCAGTGAGCGGGGGGGCCTCGAGCAGTACTTC
few	.	TRBV7-9	TRBJ1-1	CASSNSGTAPRAFF	TGTGCCAGCAGCAACTCCGGGACGGCCCCCAGGGCTTTCTTT
once	.	TRBV27	TRBJ2-7	CASSLGGPPSYEQYF	TGTGCCAGCAGTTTAGGAGGGCCCCCTTCCTACGAGCAGTACTTC
.	.	TRBV5-1	TRBJ2-3	CASSLHGTDTQYF	TGCGCCAGCAGCTTGCACGGCACAGATACGCAGTATTTT
few	TRBD1	TRBV18	TRBJ1-5	CASSPPGGEGQPQHF	TGTGCCAGCTCACCGCCAGGGGGCGAGGGGCAGCCCCAGCATTTT
few	.	TRBV9	TRBJ2-7	CASSVGGPGDEQYF	TGTGCCAGCAGCGTAGGGGGGCCAGGCGACGAGCAGTACTTC
.	.	TRBV4-3	TRBJ1-4	CASSRTGGQSEKLFF	TGCGCCAGCAGCCGGACTGGGGGGCAAAGCGAAAAACTGTTTTTT
.	TRBD1	TRBV18	TRBJ1-2	CASSPPGTAFNYGYTF	TGTGCCAGCTCACCCCCCGGGACAGCATTTAACTATGGCTACACCTTC
few	TRBD2	TRBV5-4	TRBJ2-7	CASSSGGTRYEQYF	TGTGCCAGCAGCTCGGGGGGGACAAGGTACGAGCAGTACTTC
once	.	TRBV6-6	TRBJ2-7	CASSPGQFYEQYF	TGTGCCAGCAGTCCTGGACAGTTCTACGAGCAGTACTTC
.	.	TRBV6-1	TRBJ1-6	CASGRGFEAPLHF	TGTGCCAGCGGTAGGGGGTTTGAGGCACCCCTCCACTTT
.	.	TRBV6-5	TRBJ2-5	CASSPQRIRTQYF	TGTGCCAGCAGTCCTCAGCGGATTCGGACCCAGTACTTC